Listed here are 15 T cell receptor beta chains from one sample, sequenced in a study of CD8 T cells in Susac syndrome. Random-hexamer reverse transcription was applied to roughly 0.45 to 1 ug RNA. TCRdb re-derived calls from the immunoSEQ multiplex PCR reads in MiXCR, one entry per CDR3 protein. In the table there are about 190,000 distinct CDR3 sequences, about 94% of which are singletons. The sequencing input was CD4+ T cells from PBMCs. Receptors were obtained from a human donor in good health.

The rearrangement uses TRBV10-3 and TRBJ2-6; D may be TRBD2 (5 bases). In germline, CDR1 is ENHRY, CDR2 SYGVKD. The CDR3 consists of 13 residues. Trimming cost V 8 bases and J 1 base, with 6 bases left between them. The CDR3 loop is CAIWRSGANVLTF. The CDR3 DNA reads as TGTGCCATCTGGAGGTCTGGGGCCAACGTCCTGACTTTC.

The gene calls are TRBV6-6 and TRBJ2-7; 12 positions match TRBD2. The CDR3 has 14 residues. J gave up 4 bases and V 7 bases, and 5 bases lay outside the gene matches. Germline loops: CDR1 MNHNY, CDR2 SVGAGI (reference sequence). CDR3 bases: TGTGCCAGCAATCTAGCGGGGGGGCGTTACGAGCAGTACTTC. Translating gives CASNLAGGRYEQYF.

The rearrangement joins TRBV19 to TRBJ1-5; 7 bases are shared with TRBD1. The trim removed 4 bases at V and 3 bases at J, leaving 6 bases unmatched. CDR1 LNHDA and CDR2 SQIVND come from the germline V gene (reference sequence). The CDR3 length is 15 residues. CDR3 sequence (DNA): TGTGCCAGTAGTACCAGGACAGGAATCAATCAGCCCCAGCATTTT. Amino acid sequence: CASSTRTGINQPQHF.

V usage is TRBV18 and J usage is TRBJ2-1; no firm D call. V gave up 3 bases and J gave up 9 bases, with 9 bases separating them. Germline values: CDR1 KGHSH, CDR2 LQKENI. CDR3 length equals 12 residues. Written as DNA, the CDR3 is TGTGCCAGCTCACCGACCATGTCTGAGCAGTTCTTC. This gives the protein CASSPTMSEQFF.

The chain joins TRBV4-2 to TRBJ1-3; D not certain. The CDR3 has 16 residues. Trimming shortened V by 0 bases and J by 2 bases, and 11 bases separated the two germline ends. Germline V gene data show CDR1 as LGHNA and CDR2 as YNFKEQ. The CDR3 DNA sequence: TGTGCCAGCAGCCAAGACCGGGTAGTGACTGGAAACACCATATATTTT. Its protein product is CASSQDRVVTGNTIYF.

The chain recombines TRBV4-3 with TRBJ1-6; 10 bases map to TRBD1. The CDR3 is made up of 15 amino acids. The junction had 1 base not matched to a gene; V was cut back by 2 bases and J by 6 bases. Germline V lookup: CDR1 LGHNA, CDR2 YSLEER. The CDR3 protein is CASSQRDRGNSPLHF. The DNA of the CDR3 is TGCGCCAGCAGCCAACGGGACAGGGGTAATTCACCCCTCCACTTT.

The rearrangement joins TRBV3-1 to TRBJ2-7; D is undetermined. CDR1 LGHDT and CDR2 YNNKEL come from the germline V gene (reference sequence). V was pared by 3 bases and J by 4 bases, with 7 bases between. This CDR3 spans 12 amino acids. In nucleotides, the CDR3 is TGTGCCAGCAGCCATTCTTCTTACGAGCAGTACTTC. It specifies CASSHSSYEQYF.

CDR3 protein: CASSFGPLNTEAFF. The CDR3 region has the DNA TGTGCCAGCAGCTTCGGGCCTTTGAACACTGAAGCTTTCTTT. The chain combines TRBV5-6 with TRBJ1-1, with D unresolved. Germline CDR1 reads SGHDT; CDR2 reads YYEEEE. The CDR3 spans 14 residues. V dropped 2 bases and J dropped 0 bases, with 8 bases sitting between them.

CDR3 DNA sequence: TGTGCCAGCAGCTACACAGGTTCCTACGAGCAGTACTTC. Protein sequence: CASSYTGSYEQYF. The rearrangement links TRBV7-9 to TRBJ2-7; D is perhaps TRBD1 (5 bases). CDR3 length: 13 residues. The germline gives CDR1 SEHNR, CDR2 FQNEAQ (reference sequence). V shed 4 bases and J shed 1 base, with 8 bases lying between them. Variable domain in full (rest from reference TRBV7-9 and TRBJ2-7): DTGVSQNPRHKITKRGQNVTFRCDPISEHNRLYWYRQTLGQGPEFLTYFQNEAQLEKSRLLSDRFSAERPKGSFSTLEIQRTEQGDSAMYLCASSYTGSYEQYFGPGTRLTVT.

The chain has TRBV2 and TRBJ2-1; TRBD1 matches at 8 bases. CDR1 is SNHLY, CDR2 FYNNEI, per germline. The CDR3 covers 18 residues. J lost 4 bases, V lost 3 bases, and 14 bases had no gene match. DNA of the CDR3: TGTGCCAGCAGTGACAGGCGGGTGAGGGACAGGTTGTACAATGAGCAGTTCTTC. Its protein product is CASSDRRVRDRLYNEQFF.

The chain combines TRBV3-1 with TRBJ2-1, with D tentatively TRBD1 (6 bases). V shed 4 bases and J shed 6 bases, with 13 bases lying between them. CDR3 length equals 14 residues. Germline loops: CDR1 LGHDT, CDR2 YNNKEL (reference sequence). This CDR3 is CASSPLDSTNEQFF. The CDR3 DNA reads TGTGCCAGCAGCCCACTGGACAGTACCAATGAGCAGTTCTTC.

V and J are TRBV7-3 and TRBJ2-5; no clear D gene. The CDR3 totals 13 residues. The germline V and J ends were trimmed by 5 bases and 4 bases, with 11 bases remaining between them. Germline assignment: CDR1 SGHTA and CDR2 FQGTGA. CDR3 nucleotides: TGTGCCAGCAGCCCTGGGTCATCAGAGACCCAGTACTTC. Protein: CASSPGSSETQYF.

The DNA for the CDR3 is TGTGCCAGTAGTACACCGGACAGGGGGCTACGCGAGCAGTACGTC. It is translated as CASSTPDRGLREQYV. The chain recombines TRBV19 with TRBJ2-7; 11 bases agree with TRBD1. After removal of 4 bases from V and 6 bases from J, the junction contained 8 bases not matched to a gene. The CDR3 covers 15 residues. Germline V lookup: CDR1 LNHDA, CDR2 SQIVND (reference sequence).

The chain links TRBV24-1 to TRBJ1-6; 8 positions agree with TRBD1. Per the germline V gene, CDR1 is KGHDR and CDR2 is SFDVKD. Unmatched junction bases numbered 17, after V lost 3 bases and J lost 8 bases. The CDR3 is 19 residues long. The CDR3 sequence is CATSDLALRGRHLHSPLHF. The CDR3 DNA sequence: TGTGCCACCAGTGATCTCGCCCTCAGGGGGCGGCATCTCCATTCACCCCTCCACTTT.

The chain uses TRBV30 and TRBJ1-2; perhaps TRBD1 as D (5 bases). V gave up 0 bases and J gave up 8 bases, with 16 bases separating them. This CDR3 has 14 residues. Per the germline V gene, CDR1 is GTSNPN and CDR2 is SVGIG (reference sequence). As DNA, the CDR3 is TGTGCCTGGAGTGTATGGGCAGGGAGAGAAGGCTACACCTTC. This encodes CAWSVWAGREGYTF.